These T cell receptor beta chains were read from a single sample in a study of blood T cells in healthy people across ages. TCRdb processed the 5' RACE reads anew with MiXCR; each CDR3 protein has one entry. Among about 1,000,000 distinct CDR3 sequences listed, roughly 45% were seen once. Input material: blood. These receptors originate from a woman aged 55-75 years in good health. Both conserved end residues are part of each CDR3. Each record gives: J gene, V gene, D gene, clone size, CDR3 protein, CDR3 DNA. The D gene is left open where the match is weak. The size entry is marked missing in some rows and otherwise reads once, few, many or a size class.

j_gene: TRBJ1-1; v_gene: TRBV5-1; d_gene: .; abundance: .; CDR3aa: CASSLVGADTEAFF; CDR3nt: TGCGCCAGCAGCTTGGTCGGGGCTGACACTGAAGCTTTCTTT
j_gene: TRBJ2-7; v_gene: TRBV20-1; d_gene: .; abundance: .; CDR3aa: CSADSGSYEQYF; CDR3nt: TGCAGTGCGGACAGCGGCTCCTACGAGCAGTACTTC
j_gene: TRBJ2-1; v_gene: TRBV4-1; d_gene: TRBD2; abundance: .; CDR3aa: CASTSGLATGEQFF; CDR3nt: TGCGCCAGCACCTCGGGACTAGCGACAGGAGAGCAGTTCTTC
j_gene: TRBJ2-4; v_gene: TRBV28; d_gene: .; abundance: .; CDR3aa: CARINWTPKNYIQYF; CDR3nt: TGTGCCCGCATCAATTGGACCCCTAAGAACTACATTCAGTACTTC
j_gene: TRBJ2-5; v_gene: TRBV7-9; d_gene: .; abundance: .; CDR3aa: CASSARDGFYKEAQYF; CDR3nt: TGTGCCAGCAGCGCGCGAGACGGTTTCTACAAAGAAGCCCAGTACTTC
j_gene: TRBJ2-7; v_gene: TRBV27; d_gene: .; abundance: .; CDR3aa: CASSRDMPNNEQYF; CDR3nt: TGTGCCAGCAGCCGGGACATGCCAAACAATGAGCAGTACTTC
j_gene: TRBJ1-6; v_gene: TRBV2; d_gene: .; abundance: .; CDR3aa: CASSRGGSASPLHF; CDR3nt: TGTGCCAGCAGTAGAGGAGGTTCGGCTTCACCCCTCCACTTT
j_gene: TRBJ1-4; v_gene: TRBV6-1; d_gene: .; abundance: .; CDR3aa: CASSESGRELFF; CDR3nt: TGTGCCAGCAGTGAATCAGGGCGGGAACTGTTTTTT
j_gene: TRBJ1-6; v_gene: TRBV7-2; d_gene: .; abundance: few; CDR3aa: CASSLVRPGVAYNSPLHF; CDR3nt: TGTGCCAGCAGCTTAGTTCGGCCAGGGGTCGCCTATAATTCACCCCTCCACTTT
j_gene: TRBJ2-3; v_gene: TRBV28; d_gene: TRBD2; abundance: .; CDR3aa: CASSPGVAGITDTQYF; CDR3nt: TGTGCCAGCAGTCCAGGTGTAGCGGGAATCACAGATACGCAGTATTTT
j_gene: TRBJ2-5; v_gene: TRBV6-1; d_gene: .; abundance: .; CDR3aa: CASRRGLVLETQYF; CDR3nt: TGTGCCAGCAGGCGGGGGCTAGTACTAGAGACCCAGTACTTC
j_gene: TRBJ1-5; v_gene: TRBV10-3; d_gene: .; abundance: once; CDR3aa: CAIRDTGSNQPQHF; CDR3nt: TGTGCCATCAGGGACACAGGGAGCAATCAGCCCCAGCATTTT
j_gene: TRBJ2-7; v_gene: TRBV20-1; d_gene: .; abundance: few; CDR3aa: CSANLVVSYEQYF; CDR3nt: TGCAGTGCTAATCTCGTGGTATCCTACGAGCAGTACTTC
j_gene: TRBJ2-1; v_gene: TRBV11-2; d_gene: .; abundance: few; CDR3aa: CASSLHVSSYNEQFF; CDR3nt: TGTGCCAGCAGCCTCCACGTAAGCTCCTACAATGAGCAGTTCTTC
j_gene: TRBJ2-5; v_gene: TRBV20-1; d_gene: .; abundance: .; CDR3aa: CSAPPGEETQYF; CDR3nt: TGCAGTGCCCCGCCCGGGGAGGAGACCCAGTACTTC
j_gene: TRBJ1-2; v_gene: TRBV28; d_gene: TRBD1; abundance: .; CDR3aa: CASRTGGPGYGYTF; CDR3nt: TGTGCCAGCAGGACAGGGGGGCCGGGGTATGGCTACACCTTC
j_gene: TRBJ2-5; v_gene: TRBV27; d_gene: .; abundance: .; CDR3aa: CASSSLKTTQYF; CDR3nt: TGTGCCAGCAGTTCGCTCAAGACGACCCAGTACTTC
j_gene: TRBJ2-1; v_gene: TRBV20-1; d_gene: .; abundance: .; CDR3aa: CSARVPRGNEQFF; CDR3nt: TGCAGTGCTAGAGTTCCCCGGGGGAATGAGCAGTTCTTC
j_gene: TRBJ1-5; v_gene: TRBV6-2/TRBV6-3; d_gene: .; abundance: few; CDR3aa: CASSSWTANQPQHF; CDR3nt: TGTGCCAGCAGTTCGTGGACAGCCAATCAGCCCCAGCATTTT
j_gene: TRBJ1-1; v_gene: TRBV20-1; d_gene: .; abundance: .; CDR3aa: CSARDGGGENTEAFF; CDR3nt: TGCAGTGCTAGAGATGGGGGTGGAGAGAACACTGAAGCTTTCTTT
j_gene: TRBJ2-1; v_gene: TRBV7-8; d_gene: .; abundance: .; CDR3aa: CASSPGGINNEQFF; CDR3nt: TGTGCCAGCAGCCCGGGCGGGATAAACAATGAGCAGTTCTTC
j_gene: TRBJ2-1; v_gene: TRBV7-2; d_gene: .; abundance: few; CDR3aa: CASSLGGQRYNEQFF; CDR3nt: TGTGCCAGCAGCTTAGGTGGCCAGAGATACAATGAGCAGTTCTTC
j_gene: TRBJ1-4; v_gene: TRBV18; d_gene: .; abundance: .; CDR3aa: CASSPEPGPPNEKLFF; CDR3nt: TGTGCCAGCTCACCGGAACCGGGACCACCTAATGAAAAACTGTTTTTT